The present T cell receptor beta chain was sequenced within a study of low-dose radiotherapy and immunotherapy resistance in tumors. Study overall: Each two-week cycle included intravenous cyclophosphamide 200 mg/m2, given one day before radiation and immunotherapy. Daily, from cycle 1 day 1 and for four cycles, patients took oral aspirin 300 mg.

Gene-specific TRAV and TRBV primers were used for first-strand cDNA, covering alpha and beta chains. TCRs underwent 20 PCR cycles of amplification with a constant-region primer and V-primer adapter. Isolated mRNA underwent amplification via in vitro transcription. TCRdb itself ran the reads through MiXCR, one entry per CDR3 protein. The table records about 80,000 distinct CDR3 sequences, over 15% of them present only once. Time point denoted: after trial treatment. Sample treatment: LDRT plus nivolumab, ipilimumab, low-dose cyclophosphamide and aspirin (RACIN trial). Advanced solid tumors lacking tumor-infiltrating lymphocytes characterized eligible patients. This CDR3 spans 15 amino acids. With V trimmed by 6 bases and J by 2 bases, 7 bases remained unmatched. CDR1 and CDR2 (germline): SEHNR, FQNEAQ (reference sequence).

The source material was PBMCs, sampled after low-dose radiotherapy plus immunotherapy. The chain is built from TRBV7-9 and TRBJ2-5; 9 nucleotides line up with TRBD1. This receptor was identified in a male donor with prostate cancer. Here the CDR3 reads CASSRQGVGQETQYF. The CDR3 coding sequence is TGTGCCAGCAGTCGACAGGGGGTCGGGCAAGAGACCCAGTACTTC.